This entry describes one TCR beta chain. Its antigen is undetermined. The protocol was immunoSEQ multiplex PCR, while the TCRdb copy is restricted to in-frame clones and leaves out a portion. This sample yields approximately 120,000 clones, of which 90% are seen a single time; 7.2% belongs to the top ten. With V trimmed by 5 bases and J by 6 bases, 7 bases remained unmatched. Germline loops: CDR1 SEHNR, CDR2 FQNEAQ (reference sequence). The CDR3 is made up of 14 amino acids. These data belong to a study of T cell responses to AZD1222 COVID-19 vaccine. Study-level points and caveats: Reportedly, close to half of spike-specific TCRs are directed against unmutated variant regions. Baseline seropositivity occurred in only 5 or 6 AZD1222 recipients. CD4 TCRs associated with vaccination spanned spike, dominating at 160-218 and 743-854.

This sample comprised peripheral blood, obtained on day 0 of AZD1222 vaccination. The chain carries TRBV7-9 and TRBJ2-7, with 10 bases aligning to TRBD2. This clonotype originated in an adult in good health. The CDR3 spells CASSHTSGNSEQYF. CDR3 nucleotides: TGTGCCAGCAGCCATACTAGCGGGAATTCCGAGCAGTACTTC.